This T cell receptor (beta chain) was observed in a study of T cells in Graves' hyperthyroidism and ophthalmopathy. Study summary: Staff took peripheral blood when the initial diagnosis was made, before any treatment began. Study results and limitations: Peripheral blood also featured most of the thyroid clonotypes expanded above 0.001.

Amplification yielded TCR beta CDR3 regions, with RNA transcripts as the source. A first-round RT-PCR of the TCR CDR3 used the HTBI primer set. TCRdb re-called the multiplex PCR reads with MiXCR, one entry per CDR3 protein. This table holds approximately 600,000 distinct CDR3 sequences, around 21% found once. This clonotype turned up a few times. The antigen remains undetermined. Inclusion characteristics of ophthalmopathy patients comprised a Clinical Activity Score of at least 3, a NOSPECS grade of at least 4, and duration under 3 months. In making diagnoses, clinical symptoms, serum thyroxine and TRAb, thyroid ultrasound and orbital computed tomography were all used. This CDR3 has 15 residues. Per germline, CDR1 MNHEY and CDR2 SVGAGI. After removal of 6 bases from V and 4 bases from J, the junction contained 9 bases not matched to a gene.

The sequencing sample was made of blood. This sequence originates from a young man with Graves' ophthalmopathy. The chain recombines TRBV6-5 with TRBJ2-3; 8 nucleotides agree with TRBD1. The DNA for the CDR3 is TGTGCCAGCAGACCTCGACAGGGGATCGCAGATACGCAGTATTTT. It is translated as CASRPRQGIADTQYF.